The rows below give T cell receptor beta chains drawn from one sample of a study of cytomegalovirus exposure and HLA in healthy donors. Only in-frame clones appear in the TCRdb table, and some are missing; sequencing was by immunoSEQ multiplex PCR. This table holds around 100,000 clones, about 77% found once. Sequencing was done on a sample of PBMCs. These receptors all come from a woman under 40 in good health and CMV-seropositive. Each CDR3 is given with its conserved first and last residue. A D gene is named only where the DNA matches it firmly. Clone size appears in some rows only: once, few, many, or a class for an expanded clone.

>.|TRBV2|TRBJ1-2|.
TGTGCCAGCAGTCGACAGCTTTCGGAGGGCTACACCTTC
CASSRQLSEGYTF
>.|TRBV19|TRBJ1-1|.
TGTGCCAGTAGAGTGGGCAGGGCTAAGAACACTGAAGCTTTCTTT
CASRVGRAKNTEAFF
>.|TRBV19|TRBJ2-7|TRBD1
TGTGCCAGTAGTGTAGCTATTAGAACCGGGACAGGGCACTACGAGCAGTACTTC
CASSVAIRTGTGHYEQYF
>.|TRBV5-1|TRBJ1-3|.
TGCGCCAGCAGCTTTGGGGCTCCCGGAAACACCATATATTTT
CASSFGAPGNTIYF
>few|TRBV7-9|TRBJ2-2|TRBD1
TGTGCCAGCAGCTCATCACTAGCTGGACAGGGGAAATACACCGGGGAGCTGTTTTTT
CASSSSLAGQGKYTGELFF
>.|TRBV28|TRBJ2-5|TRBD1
TGTGCCAGCAGTTCGTGGGACAGGGGGCGAGAGACCCAGTACTTC
CASSSWDRGRETQYF
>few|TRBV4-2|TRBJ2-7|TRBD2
TGTGCCAGCAGCCCCTACCAATCGACACTAGCGGGAGGCGAGCAGTACTTC
CASSPYQSTLAGGEQYF
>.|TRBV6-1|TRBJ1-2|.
TGTGCCAGCAGTGAACACCTCGACATCGTCTATGGCTACACCTTC
CASSEHLDIVYGYTF
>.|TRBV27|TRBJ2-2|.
TGTGCCAGCAGTCCTCACACCGGGGAGCTGTTTTTT
CASSPHTGELFF
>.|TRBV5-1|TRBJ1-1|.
TGCGCCAGCAGCTACTCGAACACTGAAGCTTTCTTT
CASSYSNTEAFF
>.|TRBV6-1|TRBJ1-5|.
TGTGCCAGCAGTGACAGATTAAATCAGCCCCAGCATTTT
CASSDRLNQPQHF
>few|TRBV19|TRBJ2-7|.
TGTGCCAGTAGTAAGAGGGACTTTTACTACGAGCAGTACTTC
CASSKRDFYYEQYF
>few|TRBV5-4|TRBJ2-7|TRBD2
TGTGCCAGCAGCAGTAGCGGGGGGGCCGACGAGCAGTACTTC
CASSSSGGADEQYF
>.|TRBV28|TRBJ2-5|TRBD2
TGTGCCAGCAGTTTACAGGCTAGCGGGGGGGTAATGGGGAGAGAGACCCAGTACTTC
CASSLQASGGVMGRETQYF
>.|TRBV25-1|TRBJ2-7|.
TGTGCCAGCAGTGAACGTACAGGGACGCCTTTTTACGAGCAGTACTTC
CASSERTGTPFYEQYF
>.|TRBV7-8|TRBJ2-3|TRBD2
TGTGCCAGCAGCTTAGGAGGGACTAGCAGCACAGATACGCAGTATTTT
CASSLGGTSSTDTQYF
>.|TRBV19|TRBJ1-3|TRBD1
TGTGCCAGTCTGAGACCCGGGACAGGGGACACTCGGGCTGGAAACACCATATATTTT
CASLRPGTGDTRAGNTIYF
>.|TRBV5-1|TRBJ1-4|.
TGCGCCAGCAGCCAACAGGGTAATCCTGAAAAACTGTTTTTT
CASSQQGNPEKLFF
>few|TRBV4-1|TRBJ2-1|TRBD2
TGCGCCAGCAGCCAGCCCAGGGGAGCGGGAGAAGGGGGTTATGAGCAGTTCTTC
CASSQPRGAGEGGYEQFF
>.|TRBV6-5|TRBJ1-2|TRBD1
TGTGCCAGCAGTCCCGACAGGGGGTATGGCTACACCTTC
CASSPDRGYGYTF
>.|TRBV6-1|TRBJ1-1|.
TGTGCCAGCAGACGCGTTGGGAACACTGAAGCTTTCTTT
CASRRVGNTEAFF
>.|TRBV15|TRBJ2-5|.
TGTGCCACCAGCAGAGCCGTAGAGACCCAGTACTTC
CATSRAVETQYF
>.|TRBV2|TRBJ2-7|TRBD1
TGTGCCAGCAGTGGGGACAGGGCCCTCTCCTACGAGCAGTACTTC
CASSGDRALSYEQYF
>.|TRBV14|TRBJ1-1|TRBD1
TGTGCCAGCAGCCTCCGGACAGGGGGGACTGAAGCTTTCTTT
CASSLRTGGTEAFF
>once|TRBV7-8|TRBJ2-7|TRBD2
TGTGCCAGCAGCTTAGAGGGGGGGACTAGCGTTCCCGAGCAGTACTTC
CASSLEGGTSVPEQYF
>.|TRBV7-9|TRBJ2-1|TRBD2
TGTGCCAGCAGCAAACTAGCGGGAGCCCCCAGCAATGAGCAGTTCTTC
CASSKLAGAPSNEQFF
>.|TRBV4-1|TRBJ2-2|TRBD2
TGCGCCAGCAGCCAAGCAGCGGGAAACACCGGGGAGCTGTTTTTT
CASSQAAGNTGELFF
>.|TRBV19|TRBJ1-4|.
TGTGCCAGTACTCCCCGGGGGGCGGCTAATGAAAAACTGTTTTTT
CASTPRGAANEKLFF
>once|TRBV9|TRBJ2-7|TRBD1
TGTGCCAGCAGCGTAGTAGAGGGGTTTGGACAGGGGGTCGTCCACGAGCAGTACTTC
CASSVVEGFGQGVVHEQYF
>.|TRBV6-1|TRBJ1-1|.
TGTGCCAGCAGTGATTTTTTAGGACAGATGAACACTGAAGCTTTCTTT
CASSDFLGQMNTEAFF
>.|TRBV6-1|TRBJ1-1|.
TGTGCCAGCAGTGAAGCGTGGCAGCGTCGGACTGAAGCTTTCTTT
CASSEAWQRRTEAFF
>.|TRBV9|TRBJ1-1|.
TGTGCCAGCAGCGTAGCGGGAATGAACACTGAAGCTTTCTTT
CASSVAGMNTEAFF
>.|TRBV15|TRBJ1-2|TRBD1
TGTGCCATCCAAGCAGGGGGCGGTCGGGATGGCTACACCTTC
CAIQAGGGRDGYTF
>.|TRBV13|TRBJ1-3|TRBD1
TGTGCCAGCAGCTTCTATCGACAGGGGGGGTTTTATGGAAACACCATATATTTT
CASSFYRQGGFYGNTIYF
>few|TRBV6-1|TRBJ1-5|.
TGTGCCAGCAAAGCTAGGTTTATCAATCAGCCCCAGCATTTT
CASKARFINQPQHF
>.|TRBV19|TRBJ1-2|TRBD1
TGTGCCAGTAGTATACTGGGACAGGGGCCTTCTTATGGCTACACCTTC
CASSILGQGPSYGYTF
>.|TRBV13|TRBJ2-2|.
TGTGCCAGCAGTCAATACACCGGGGAGCTGTTTTTT
CASSQYTGELFF
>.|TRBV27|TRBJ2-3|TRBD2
TGTGCCAGCAGCGGCAAAGGGACTAGCGGGAGGGCCCACCGCACAGATACGCAGTATTTT
CASSGKGTSGRAHRTDTQYF
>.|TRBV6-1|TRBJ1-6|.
TGTGCCAGCAGCGCGGGACTCGGAATCGGTTCACCCCTCCACTTT
CASSAGLGIGSPLHF
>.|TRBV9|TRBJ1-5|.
TGTGCCAGCAGTCCGGACGGCGGGGTCAAGCCCCAGCATTTT
CASSPDGGVKPQHF